This T cell receptor (beta chain) originates from a study of shared clonotypes between healthy human individuals (dated by TCRdb to about 2020). General notes on the study: The cohort comprised a couple of women and a few men aged 18 to 49 years. Each donor's leukapheresis produced roughly between roughly 0.85 and 9.5 billion PBMCs. To increase sequencing depth and limit assay-specific biases, different laboratories used diverse techniques to prepare libraries and sequence TCR repertoires. For each donor, three plates each were used for CD4 naive and CD4 memory, two plates were used for CD8 naive, and one plate was used for CD8 memory. The study deeply sequenced blood TCR repertoires of about 5 healthy adults to estimate repertoire size and the extent of clonotype sharing between individuals. Points the paper makes about the study in general: The small number of donors limited the genetic and exposure-history diversity represented. Based on pairwise subsampling, the degree of clonotype sharing among donors was expected to be affected by sequencing depth. Across four donors, approximately 4.9% of naive CD4, over 3% of naive CD8, roughly 2.3% of memory CD4, and 0.4% to 0.45% of memory CD8 clonotypes were shared. Incomplete sequencing was indicated by rarefaction of sorted-subset datasets, despite the large sequencing depth. Compared with non-shared clonotypes, the clonotypes found in all four sorted-subset donors had higher generation probabilities. Estimated clonotype richness was generally larger for naive than for memory subsets. Sampling was limited to blood, and TCR repertoires in tissue likely differ from TCR repertoires in blood.

TCR CDR3 regions were amplified from genomic DNA by multiplex PCR using the deep immunoSEQ assay. Extracted genomic DNA from each cell subset was distributed evenly across all wells of several immunoSEQ 96-well plates, and each plate was treated as a replicate. For sorted subsets, 150 to 200 ng genomic DNA, equal to about 30,000 T cell genomes, was loaded into each replicate PCR. Purified libraries were measured with a Qubit 3.0 fluorometer, size-checked on a Bioanalyzer 2100, and measured again with the KAPA Library Quantification kit. Each immunoSEQ 96-well plate was sequenced on its own single-read 150-cycle Illumina NextSeq 550 flow cell. As for the authors' bioinformatics: Because only junctional sequences without quality scores were contained in the immunoSEQ output, filtering matching that applied to full-length reads could not be performed. To assign V/J genes and CDR3, sequences were annotated using PyIR, a Python wrapper for IgBLAST v1.9, with IMGT germline references. Reads with weak V/J assignments (E-value above 1e-6), missing CDR3, stop codons, out-of-frame junctions, or ambiguous translated residues were removed. V3J clonotypes were defined as sequences sharing the same inferred V gene, J gene, and CDR3 amino acid sequence. Percentage overlap between repertoires was calculated by dividing the number of shared unique clonotypes by the size of the smaller repertoire. Three approaches were used to assess repertoire richness: RTK rarefaction, the Chao1 estimator, and Recon v2.1 estimates of unobserved clonotypes. For all TCRbeta clonotypes obtained by the gDNA method from a handful of donors, generation probabilities were computed with OLGA. TCRdb's version of the immuneACCESS table is confined to in-frame rearrangements and falls short of the full clone set. An unresolved V gene accounts for under half of the shortfall where checked; the remainder is of unknown origin. The V and J calls and clone size are taken from that table; D and trimming were inferred from the DNA. This sample lists fewer than 850,000 clones; 90% to 98% were detected once. The ten largest clones take up approximately 0.2% of the sample.

This clone has only one observation. Its recognized antigen is unknown. There are no base qualities to consult, and no much larger clone falls within one base. For the CD8 naive samples, CD45RO-negative cells were positively selected for CCR7, yielding a CD45RA+CCR7+ population from which TemRA cells were excluded. Donors were healthy HIV-negative adults with no recently reported acute infections or vaccinations. Only Caucasian adults living in Nashville, Tennessee, USA were represented among the donors. After blood collection by leukapheresis, PBMCs were isolated using Ficoll-Histopaque density gradient centrifugation and then cryopreserved in the vapor phase of liquid nitrogen. Analytical flow cytometry was used to check the purity and quantity of each magnetically sorted T cell population. Each sorted fraction had its genomic DNA isolated and then quantified by UV absorbance on a Nanodrop 2000c.

The germline V gene encodes CDR1 SGDLS and CDR2 YYNGEE. V is cut by 3 bases and J by 2 bases, and the space between the germline ends is 11 bases. From cysteine to phenylalanine, the CDR3 is 14 amino acids long. The sequence is cut down to CDR3 DNA, 42 bases in frame from base 1. Here the chain combines TRBV9 and TRBJ1-2; a tentative D match to TRBD1 spans 5 bases. The sequencing sample was made of naive CD8+ T cells sorted from blood. The cell subset or site label here, explained by the study, means: CD45RA+CCR7+. This sequence originates from a man aged 25-45 years in good health. This receptor has the CDR3 CASSGRDENYGYTF. In nucleotide form, the sequence is TGTGCCAGCAGCGGCAGGGATGAGAACTATGGCTACACCTTC.